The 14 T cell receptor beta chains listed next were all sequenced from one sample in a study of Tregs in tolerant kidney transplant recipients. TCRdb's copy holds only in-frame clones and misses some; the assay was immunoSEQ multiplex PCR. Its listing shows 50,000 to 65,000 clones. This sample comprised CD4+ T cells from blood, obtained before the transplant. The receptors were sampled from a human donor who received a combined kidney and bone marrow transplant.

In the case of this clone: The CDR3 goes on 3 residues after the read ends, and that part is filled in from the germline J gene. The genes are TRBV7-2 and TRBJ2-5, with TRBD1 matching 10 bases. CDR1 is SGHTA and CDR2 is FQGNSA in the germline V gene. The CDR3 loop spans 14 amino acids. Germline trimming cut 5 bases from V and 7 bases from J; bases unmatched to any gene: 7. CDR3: CASSARDRGSTQYF. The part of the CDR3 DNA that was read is TGTGCCAGCAGCGCGAGGGACAGGGGTTCGACC. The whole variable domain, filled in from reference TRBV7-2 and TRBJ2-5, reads GAGVSQSPSNKVTEKGKDVELRCDPISGHTALYWYRQSLGQGLEFLIYFQGNSAPDKSGLPSDRFSAERTGGSVSTLTIQRTQQEDSAVYLCASSARDRGSTQYFGPGTRLLVL.

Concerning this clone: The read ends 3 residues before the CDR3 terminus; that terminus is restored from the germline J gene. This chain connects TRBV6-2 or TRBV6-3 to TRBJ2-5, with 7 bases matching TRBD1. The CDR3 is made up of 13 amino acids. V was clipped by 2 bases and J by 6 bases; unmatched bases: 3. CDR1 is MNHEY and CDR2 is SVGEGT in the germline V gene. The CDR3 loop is CASSYDRVKTQYF. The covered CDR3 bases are TGTGCCAGCAGTTACGACAGGGTGAAGACC.

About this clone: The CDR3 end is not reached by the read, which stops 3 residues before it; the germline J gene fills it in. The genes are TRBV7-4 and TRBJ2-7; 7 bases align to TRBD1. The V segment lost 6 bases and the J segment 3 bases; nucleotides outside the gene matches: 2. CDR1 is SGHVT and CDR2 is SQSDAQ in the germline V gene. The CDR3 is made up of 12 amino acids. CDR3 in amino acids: CASRDRIYEQYF. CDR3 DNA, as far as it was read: TGTGCCAGCAGGGACAGGATCTACGAG.

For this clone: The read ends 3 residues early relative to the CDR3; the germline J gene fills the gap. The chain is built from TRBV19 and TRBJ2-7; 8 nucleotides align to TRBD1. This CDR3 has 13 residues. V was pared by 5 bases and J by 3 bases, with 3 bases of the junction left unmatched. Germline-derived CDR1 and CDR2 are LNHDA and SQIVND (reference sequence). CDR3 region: CASSFTGGYEQYF. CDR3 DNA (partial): TGTGCCAGTAGTTTTACAGGGGGCTACGAG.

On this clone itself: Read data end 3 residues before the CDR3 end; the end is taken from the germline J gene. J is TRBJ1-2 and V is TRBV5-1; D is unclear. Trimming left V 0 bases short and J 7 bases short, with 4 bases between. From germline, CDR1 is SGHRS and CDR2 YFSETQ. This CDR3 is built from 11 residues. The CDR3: CASSLEGGYTF. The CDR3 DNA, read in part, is TGCGCCAGCAGCTTGGAGGGTGGC. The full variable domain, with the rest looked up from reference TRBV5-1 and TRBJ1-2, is KAGVTQTPRYLIKTRGQQVTLSCSPISGHRSVSWYQQTPGQGLQFLFEYFSETQRNKGNFPGRFSGRQFSNSRSEMNVSTLELGDSALYLCASSLEGGYTFGSGTRLTVV.

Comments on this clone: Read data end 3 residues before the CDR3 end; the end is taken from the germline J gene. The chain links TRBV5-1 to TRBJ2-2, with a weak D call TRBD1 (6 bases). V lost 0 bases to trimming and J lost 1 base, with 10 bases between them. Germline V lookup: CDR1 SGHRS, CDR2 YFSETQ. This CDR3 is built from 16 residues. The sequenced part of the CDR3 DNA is TGCGCCAGCAGCTTGGGGACAGCAATGAACACCGGGGAG. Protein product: CASSLGTAMNTGE. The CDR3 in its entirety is CASSLGTAMNTGELFF.

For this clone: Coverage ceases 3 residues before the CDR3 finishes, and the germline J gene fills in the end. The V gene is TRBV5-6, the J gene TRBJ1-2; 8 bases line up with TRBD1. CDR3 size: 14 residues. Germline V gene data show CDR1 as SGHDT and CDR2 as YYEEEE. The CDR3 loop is CASSFWDRRWGYTF. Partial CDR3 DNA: TGTGCCAGCAGCTTCTGGGACAGGAGGTGGGGC. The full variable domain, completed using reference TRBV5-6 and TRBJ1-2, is DAGVTQSPTHLIKTRGQQVTLRCSPKSGHDTVSWYQQALGQGPQFIFQYYEEEERQRGNFPDRFSGHQFPNYSSELNVNALLLGDSALYLCASSFWDRRWGYTFGSGTRLTVV.

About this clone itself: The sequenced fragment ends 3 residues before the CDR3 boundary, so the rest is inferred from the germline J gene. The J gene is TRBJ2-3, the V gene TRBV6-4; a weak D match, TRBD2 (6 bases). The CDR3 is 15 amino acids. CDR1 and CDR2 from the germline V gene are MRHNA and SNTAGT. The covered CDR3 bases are TGTGCCAGCAGTGACCACAGGACTAACTCCCCGGCG. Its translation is CASSDHRTNSPA. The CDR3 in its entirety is CASSDHRTNSPAQYF.

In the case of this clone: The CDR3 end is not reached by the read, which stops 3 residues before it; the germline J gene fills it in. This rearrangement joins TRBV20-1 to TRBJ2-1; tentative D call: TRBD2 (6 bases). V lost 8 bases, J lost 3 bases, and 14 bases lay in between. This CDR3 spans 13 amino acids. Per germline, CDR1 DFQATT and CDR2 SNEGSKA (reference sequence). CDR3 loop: CSTIAEGYNEQFF. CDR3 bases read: TGCAGTACGATAGCGGAGGGCTACAATGAG.

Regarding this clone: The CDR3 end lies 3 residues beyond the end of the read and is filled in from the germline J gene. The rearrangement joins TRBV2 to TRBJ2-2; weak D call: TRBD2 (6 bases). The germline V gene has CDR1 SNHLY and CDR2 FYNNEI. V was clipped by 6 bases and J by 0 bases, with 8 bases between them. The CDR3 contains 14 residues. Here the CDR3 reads CASSIAANTGELFF. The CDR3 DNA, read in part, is TGTGCCAGCAGCATAGCGGCGAACACCGGGGAG. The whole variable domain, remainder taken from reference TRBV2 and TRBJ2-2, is EPEVTQTPSHQVTQMGQEVILRCVPISNHLYFYWYRQILGQKVEFLVSFYNNEISEKSEIFDDQFSVERPDGSNFTLKIRSTKLEDSAMYFCASSIAANTGELFFGEGSRLTVL.

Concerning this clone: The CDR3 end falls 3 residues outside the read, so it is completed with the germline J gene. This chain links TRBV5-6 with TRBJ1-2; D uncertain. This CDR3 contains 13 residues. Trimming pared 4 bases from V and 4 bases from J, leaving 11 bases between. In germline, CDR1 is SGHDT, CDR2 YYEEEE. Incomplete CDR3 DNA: TGTGCCAGCAGCCTCGGCGGAAGCTATGGC. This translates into CASSLGGSYG. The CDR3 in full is CASSLGGSYGYTF. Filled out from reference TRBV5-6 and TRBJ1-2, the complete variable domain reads DAGVTQSPTHLIKTRGQQVTLRCSPKSGHDTVSWYQQALGQGPQFIFQYYEEEERQRGNFPDRFSGHQFPNYSSELNVNALLLGDSALYLCASSLGGSYGYTFGSGTRLTVV.

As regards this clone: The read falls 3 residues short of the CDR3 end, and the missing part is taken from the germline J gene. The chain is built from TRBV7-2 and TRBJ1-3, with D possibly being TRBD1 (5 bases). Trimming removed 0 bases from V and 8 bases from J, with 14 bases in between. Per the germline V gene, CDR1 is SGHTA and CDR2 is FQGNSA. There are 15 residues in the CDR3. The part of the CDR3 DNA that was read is TGTGCCAGCAGCTTAGCGGGGGGGAGAGGATACACC. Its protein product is CASSLAGGRGYT. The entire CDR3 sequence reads CASSLAGGRGYTIYF.

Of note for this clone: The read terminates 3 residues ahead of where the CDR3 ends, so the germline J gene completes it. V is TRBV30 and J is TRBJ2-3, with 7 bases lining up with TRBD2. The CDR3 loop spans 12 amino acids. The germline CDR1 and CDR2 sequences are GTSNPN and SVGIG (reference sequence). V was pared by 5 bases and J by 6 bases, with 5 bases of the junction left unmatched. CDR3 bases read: TGTGCCTGGGGCGGGGGTGCTGATACG. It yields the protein CAWGGGADT. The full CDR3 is CAWGGGADTQYF.

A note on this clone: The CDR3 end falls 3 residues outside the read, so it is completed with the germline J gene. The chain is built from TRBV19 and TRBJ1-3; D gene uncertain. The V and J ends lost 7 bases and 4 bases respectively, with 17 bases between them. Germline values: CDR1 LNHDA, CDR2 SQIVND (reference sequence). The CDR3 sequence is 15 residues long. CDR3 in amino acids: CASTHSGTAGNTIYF. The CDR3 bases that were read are TGTGCCAGTACCCATAGCGGAACAGCCGGAAACACC.